Described below is a single T cell receptor (beta chain) sequence and its context. The data derive from a study of graft-versus-host responses after intestinal transplantation. Study at large: Each recipient received anti-thymocyte globulin induction, then tacrolimus and steroids for approximately 3 years. General study findings and limits: Early post-transplant HvG declines showed an association with peak circulating GvH clone levels.

The CDR3 spans 15 residues. The germline V and J ends were trimmed by 7 bases and 2 bases, with 18 bases remaining between them. The germline gives CDR1 MNHEY, CDR2 SVGAGI. Profiling relied on immunoSEQ multiplex PCR, and the TCRdb table lists in-frame clones only, not all of them. The sample contains about 7,200 clones, around 23% of which appear only once. Sorted after the reaction were proliferating CFSE-low CD3+CD4+ and CD3+CD8+ responders. The sequence was obtained from a human patient who was an organ donor for intestinal transplantation. The material sequenced was alloreactive CD4+ T cells from a mixed lymphocyte reaction culture, taken before transplantation. Subset meaning: CFSE-low proliferating T cells sorted from roughly 6-day pre-transplant mixed lymphocyte reaction (GvH or HvG direction). The chain combines TRBV6-5 with TRBJ2-7; D may correspond to TRBD1 or TRBD2 (6 bases each). The CDR3 region has the DNA TGTGCCAGCACCGGGGGCACTAGAACTACCTACGAGCAGTACTTC. It yields the protein CASTGGTRTTYEQYF.